This entry concerns a single T cell receptor (beta chain). Its binding antigen is unknown. No base qualities exist here, and no much larger clone lies one base off it. This sample was taken from a study of PD-L1 blockade in urothelial cancer (dated by TCRdb to the late 2010s). Broadly, across the study: Every patient began therapy in about 2014 and was given atezolizumab 1,200 mg intravenously every 3 weeks. About 85% of the roughly 29 patients were males with bladder-origin urothelial cancer, and about 65% of the roughly 30 reported a prior smoking history. An ECOG performance status of 0 or 1 was recorded for the patients, and 0 to 3 prior chemotherapy regimens had been received by the patients. Blood samples were analyzed 3 weeks after the start of treatment (second dose) and 6 weeks after the start of treatment. Blood samples gave a median of around 140,000 T cells and under 85,000 unique TCRs, with a median clonality of roughly 0.08. An exploratory multi-omic analysis was conducted of the somatic, immune and clinical correlates of response to PD-L1 blockade with atezolizumab in urothelial cancer. Pretreatment tumor samples, along with matched peripheral blood serially collected before and after atezolizumab treatment, were subjected to TCR sequencing. Durable clinical benefit was defined as a progression-free survival longer than 6 months, and TCR features were additionally tested against progression-free survival and overall survival. In the same patients, pretreatment tumors underwent whole exome sequencing and RNA sequencing in addition to TCR sequencing. Durable clinical benefit was achieved by nine patients and was not achieved by 20 patients. Pretreatment blood TCR-seq was available for fewer than 30 patients, at least one posttreatment blood collection was obtained for about 25 patients, and tumor TCR-seq was available for about 25 patients.

Results the study describes overall, beyond this receptor: A pretreatment peripheral blood TCR clonality below the median was linked to improved progression-free and overall survival. At 3 weeks after the start of treatment, tumor-associated TCR clones in peripheral blood had expanded more in patients with durable benefit (n ≈ 24, p = 0.022). Small sample size (n ≈ 30) and many exploratory analyses mean the results are intended to be hypothesis-generating.

To estimate absolute template abundance from read counts, synthetic TCR analog templates were spiked into each PCR. Using the immunoSEQ assay, TCRbeta CDR3 regions were amplified from genomic DNA with bias-controlled V and J gene primers. Sequencing of rearranged TCRbeta segments was done at approximately 20X coverage. As for how the authors treated the data: Clustering was used to correct sequencing errors, and CDR3s were annotated against IMGT so that V, D and J genes could be assigned. Downstream analyses used only productive TCRbeta rearrangements, leaving out any out-of-frame or stop-codon sequences. Clonality was calculated as one minus the Shannon entropy normalized by the log of the number of unique productive sequences. Clones differing between time points or between blood and tumor were identified using Fisher's exact test with Benjamini-Hochberg correction, with an adjusted p below 0.01 applied as the threshold. This immuneACCESS table, as held by TCRdb, lists in-frame sequences with V and J called but not all clones. Of the missing ones, under half trace to an unresolved V gene in checked studies; the others have no known cause. The V and J calls and clone size come from that table; D and trimming were worked out from the DNA. This sample holds approximately 90,000 clones; 90% were observed only once. The ten most abundant clones make up about 1.6% of the sample.

Explained via the paper, the time point label denotes: pretreatment peripheral blood. The cohort comprised nearly 30 patients with locally advanced or metastatic urothelial carcinoma treated at Memorial Sloan Kettering on a trial protocol. Peripheral blood mononuclear cells were collected pretreatment and during treatment, at between 1 and 8 total time points per patient. The Qiagen DNeasy Blood extraction kit was used to purify genomic DNA from total PBMCs and tumor samples. PBMCs were collected pretreatment and during treatment and were isolated and stored as previously described. Looking up the germline V gene (reference sequence) yields CDR1 LNHDA and CDR2 SQIVND. The CDR3 covers 18 residues, taking in both the cysteine and the phenylalanine. CDR3 DNA is the only sequence kept; it has 54 bases, read in frame from the first base. Germline trimming amounts to 4 bases on V and 1 base on J, with 10 as the count of junction bases outside the gene matches.

Recombination joined TRBV19 with TRBJ2-6, with 7 junctional bases fitting TRBD1. The TCR originated in a man aged 55 to 69 with urothelial cancer. The sequenced sample was PBMCs, obtained around atezolizumab (anti-PD-L1) treatment. The DNA reads as follows: TGTGCCAGTAGTAGCCTGACAGGGACCTATTCTGGGGCCAACGTCCTGACTTTC. This translates into CASSSLTGTYSGANVLTF.